The 14 T cell receptor beta chains presented below share a single source sample, sequenced in a study of cytomegalovirus exposure and HLA in healthy donors (TCRdb year 2017). Receptor libraries were prepared by the immunoSEQ multiplex PCR assay. For the multiplex PCR, a mixture combining 60 forward primers for TCR Vbeta segments and 13 reverse primers for TCR Jbeta segments was used. This is the immuneACCESS table as TCRdb keeps it, with only in-frame sequences that have V and J called. A part of the clones is gone; compared with another copy, unresolved V genes explain less than half, and the rest is unexplained. In this sample the table shows fewer than 150,000 clones, around 81% of which occur a single time. The ten largest clones represent 2.5% to 3.5% of the sample. Specimen: PBMCs. The receptors were gathered from a male donor in good health and CMV-seronegative.

V gene TRBV6-5 combines with J gene TRBJ1-1, with D perhaps TRBD1 (5 bases). The CDR3 is 14 residues long. Trimming pared 6 bases from V and 4 bases from J, leaving 15 bases between. Germline V CDR1 and CDR2: MNHEY, SVGAGI. The CDR3 reads CASRPTGGGTEAFF. The CDR3 DNA sequence: TGTGCCAGCAGACCAACCGGGGGGGGCACTGAAGCTTTCTTT.

CDR3 region: CASRVLQGARGNTEAFF. The DNA of the CDR3 is TGTGCCAGCAGAGTTTTACAGGGGGCAAGGGGAAACACTGAAGCTTTCTTT. The V gene is TRBV2, the J gene TRBJ1-1, with 9 bases fitting TRBD1. V gave up 6 bases and J gave up 2 bases; unmatched junction bases: 13. Germline assignment: CDR1 SNHLY and CDR2 FYNNEI. This CDR3 is built from 17 residues.

V usage is TRBV29-1 and J usage is TRBJ2-1; D is possibly TRBD1 (5 bases). CDR3 size: 14 residues. Trimming took off 3 bases at V and 8 bases at J, with 17 bases between the two ends. The germline gives CDR1 SQVTM, CDR2 ANQGSEA. CDR3 sequence: CSVEIVQAVDEQFF. CDR3 bases: TGCAGCGTTGAGATAGTACAGGCAGTAGATGAGCAGTTCTTC.

The J gene is TRBJ1-4, the V gene TRBV5-1; D might be TRBD1 (5 bases). Germline V gene lookup returns CDR1 SGHRS and CDR2 YFSETQ. CDR3 length: 15 amino acids. V was shortened by 3 bases and J by 4 bases, with 13 bases between the two germline ends. CDR3: CASSSFAGINEKLFF. As DNA, the CDR3 is TGCGCCAGCAGCTCGTTTGCAGGGATTAATGAAAAACTGTTTTTT.

This chain uses TRBV29-1 with TRBJ1-2, with D possibly TRBD1 on 6 matching bases. CDR3 length: 12 amino acids. Trimming shortened V by 6 bases and J by 6 bases, and 14 bases separated the two germline ends. Germline CDR1 is SQVTM and CDR2 is ANQGSEA. CDR3: CSVLQGINGYTF. CDR3 nucleotides: TGCAGCGTCCTACAGGGAATTAATGGCTACACCTTC.

This clone was detected a few times. The CDR3 loop is CASSQIIDRDTGELFF. Here the CDR3 DNA reads TGCGCCAGCAGTCAAATAATCGACAGGGACACCGGGGAGCTGTTTTTT. This chain uses TRBV23-1 with TRBJ2-2, with 7 bases lining up with TRBD1. TRBV23-1 falls under the ORF class, with uncertain function. The CDR3 covers 16 residues. V was pared by 2 bases and J by 3 bases, with 6 bases of the junction left unmatched.

This chain connects TRBV2 to TRBJ2-7, with TRBD2 as a possible D gene (5 bases). V lost 4 bases to trimming and J lost 4 bases, with 11 bases between them. Germline V gene data show CDR1 as SNHLY and CDR2 as FYNNEI. The CDR3 contains 13 residues. CDR3: CASSGSGGYEQYF. The CDR3 DNA reads as TGTGCCAGCAGTGGGTCCGGAGGTTACGAGCAGTACTTC.

Comments on this clone: At one end, the junction sequence differs from germline, possibly due to a read error. The chain joins TRBV4-1 to TRBJ2-2; the match to TRBD2 covers 8 bases. The CDR3 runs 18 residues. In germline, CDR1 is MGHRA, CDR2 YSYEKL. The CDR3 DNA sequence: TGCGCCAGCAGCAAAGAGGGGGGGCGGGGGGCGAGCACCGGGGAGCTGTTTTTT. As protein: CASSKEGGRGASTGELFF.

The rearrangement joins TRBV5-1 to TRBJ2-7; 15 bases fit TRBD2. The junction had 11 bases not matched to a gene; V was cut back by 2 bases and J by 5 bases. This CDR3 has 18 amino acids. Germline V gene sequence: CDR1 SGHRS, CDR2 YFSETQ. The CDR3 DNA follows: TGCGCCAGCAGCTTAGGACTAGCGGGAGGGCCAAAGGTAGACGAGCAGTACTTC. Protein sequence: CASSLGLAGGPKVDEQYF.

This clone was detected a few times. The CDR3 DNA follows: TGTGCCAGCAGCCCACCCGCCGGACTAGCGGGAGTGACAGATACGCAGTATTTT. Translation gives CASSPPAGLAGVTDTQYF. The V and J genes are TRBV7-3 and TRBJ2-3; TRBD2 agrees at 13 bases. After removal of 5 bases from V and 3 bases from J, the junction contained 11 bases not matched to a gene. Germline V gene sequence: CDR1 SGHTA, CDR2 FQGTGA. The CDR3 is made up of 18 amino acids.

The chain uses TRBV27 and TRBJ1-1; TRBD1 matches at 7 bases. Germline loops: CDR1 MNHEY, CDR2 SMNVEV (reference sequence). This CDR3 region has 14 residues. V was pared by 6 bases and J by 4 bases, with 8 bases of the junction left unmatched. CDR3 amino acids: CASRLTQGVTEAFF. In DNA form, the CDR3 reads TGTGCCAGCAGGCTAACCCAGGGGGTCACTGAAGCTTTCTTT.

This clone was seen a few times. This sequence joins TRBV5-1 and TRBJ2-1, with 14 bases fitting TRBD2. The length of the CDR3 is 17 residues. Per the germline V gene, CDR1 is SGHRS and CDR2 is YFSETQ. The V and J ends lost 4 bases and 4 bases, in that order; junction bases with no gene match: 7. DNA for the CDR3: TGCGCCAGCAGCCCCGCCGGACTAGCGGGGGGATACAATGAGCAGTTCTTC. This encodes CASSPAGLAGGYNEQFF.

The chain joins TRBV9 to TRBJ2-3; D is ambiguous. With 5 bases removed from V and 3 bases from J, the gap between germline ends came to 10 bases. The CDR3 contains 13 residues. Germline CDR1 reads SGDLS; CDR2 reads YYNGEE. CDR3 nucleotide sequence: TGTGCCAGCAGGCATGGGCCGACAGATACGCAGTATTTT. Protein: CASRHGPTDTQYF.

The chain carries TRBV10-3 and TRBJ2-3; 13 nucleotides line up with TRBD2. CDR3 length equals 17 residues. V gave up 3 bases and J gave up 0 bases; unmatched junction bases: 3. Per the germline V gene, CDR1 is ENHRY and CDR2 is SYGVKD. The CDR3: CAISEWTSGGSTDTQYF. CDR3 DNA: TGTGCCATCAGTGAATGGACTAGCGGGGGCAGCACAGATACGCAGTATTTT.